Below, 28 T cell receptor beta chains from the same sample are listed, as sequenced in a study of blood T cell repertoires in COVID-19 (TCRdb year 2020). Libraries were constructed by the immunoSEQ multiplex PCR assay. Sourced from immuneACCESS, this table was stored by TCRdb with only in-frame sequences that have V and J called. A share of the clones is absent; for the studies checked, an unresolved V gene accounts for under half, and the remainder has no known explanation. The sample includes 250,000 to 300,000 clones, with around 90% observed a single time. Of the sample, roughly 2.1% falls within the top ten clones. Sequenced sample: PBMCs or T cells enriched from blood (not recorded which). These receptor sequences come from a woman aged 40 to 50 with acute COVID-19.

As DNA, the CDR3 is TGCGCCAGCAGCTTAACAGGGTACGAGCAGTACTTC. Protein sequence: CASSLTGYEQYF. The V call is TRBV5-1, the J call TRBJ2-7, with D possibly TRBD1 on 6 matching bases. The germline V and J ends were trimmed by 2 bases and 4 bases, with 7 bases remaining between them. The CDR3 spans 12 residues. Germline assignment: CDR1 SGHRS and CDR2 YFSETQ.

This clone was detected a few times. The rearrangement uses TRBV9 and TRBJ1-5; TRBD1 aligns across 8 bases. This CDR3 region has 14 residues. Germline trimming cut 0 bases from V and 11 bases from J; bases unmatched to any gene: 7. Germline CDR1 reads SGDLS; CDR2 reads YYNGEE. The CDR3 loop is CASSVDPGGIAQHF. DNA for the CDR3: TGTGCCAGCAGCGTAGACCCAGGGGGCATAGCCCAGCATTTT.

The rearrangement joins TRBV16 to TRBJ1-2; tentative D call: TRBD1 (6 bases). The ends were cut back, 6 bases at V and 4 bases at J, with 15 bases in the middle. The CDR3 runs 14 residues. Germline V gene lookup returns CDR1 KGHSY and CDR2 FQNENV. CDR3 sequence reads: CASRRNGGGYGYTF. The CDR3, as DNA: TGTGCCAGCAGACGCAATGGGGGCGGCTATGGCTACACCTTC.

The CDR3 protein is CASTHGTPYSNQPQHF. CDR3 coding DNA: TGTGCCAGCACACACGGGACACCCTATAGCAATCAGCCCCAGCATTTT. The gene calls are TRBV6-4 and TRBJ1-5; maybe TRBD1 (6 bases). CDR1 and CDR2 from the germline V gene are MRHNA and SNTAGT. Trimming removed 7 bases at V and 0 bases at J, with 16 bases between. This CDR3 contains 16 residues.

Here the CDR3 reads CASSARTGGTYEQYF. The CDR3 coding sequence is TGTGCCAGCAGTGCTCGGACAGGGGGCACGTACGAGCAGTACTTC. The chain combines TRBV2 with TRBJ2-7, with 11 bases identical to TRBD1. V shed 4 bases and J 4 bases; nucleotides not matched to a gene: 6. This CDR3 is 15 amino acids long. Germline CDR1 is SNHLY and CDR2 is FYNNEI.

V and J are TRBV5-4 and TRBJ2-5; TRBD1 aligns across 7 bases. The CDR3 runs to 15 residues. Germline V gene data show CDR1 as SGHNT and CDR2 as YYREEE (reference sequence). V lost 2 bases, J lost 5 bases, and 9 bases stayed unmatched. CDR3 bases: TGTGCCAGCAGCTTAGGGACAGCCTCGGATGAGACCCAGTACTTC. Amino acids: CASSLGTASDETQYF. Filled out from reference TRBV5-4 and TRBJ2-5, the complete variable domain reads ETGVTQSPTHLIKTRGQQVTLRCSSQSGHNTVSWYQQALGQGPQFIFQYYREEENGRGNFPPRFSGLQFPNYSSELNVNALELDDSALYLCASSLGTASDETQYFGPGTRLLVL.

The CDR3 is CAISLGVNTEAFF. In DNA form, the CDR3 reads TGTGCCATCAGCCTCGGGGTGAACACTGAAGCTTTCTTT. The chain uses TRBV10-3 and TRBJ1-1; D is unclear. The CDR3 is 13 residues long. Germline values: CDR1 ENHRY, CDR2 SYGVKD. The V end lost 6 bases, the J end lost 0 bases, and 8 bases lay between the germline ends.

The V gene is TRBV12-3 or TRBV12-4, the J gene TRBJ2-3; tentatively, D is TRBD2 (6 bases). This CDR3 has 12 residues. The V end was cut by 11 bases, the J end by 5 bases, with 14 bases between. CDR3 in DNA: TGTGCCGCAACTAGCCTCGGAGATACGCAGTATTTT. Protein sequence: CAATSLGDTQYF.

The chain couples TRBV6-2 or TRBV6-3 to TRBJ2-1; 14 positions agree with TRBD2. Germline values: CDR1 MNHEY, CDR2 SVGEGT. V dropped 0 bases and J dropped 9; count of bases not matched to a gene: 1. The length of the CDR3 is 15 residues. The CDR3 sequence: CASSYSGLAGVEQFF. CDR3 nucleotides: TGTGCCAGCAGTTACTCGGGACTAGCGGGAGTTGAGCAGTTCTTC.

The chain has TRBV5-6 and TRBJ2-1; no clear D gene. Germline values: CDR1 SGHDT, CDR2 YYEEEE. The germline V and J ends were trimmed by 5 bases and 9 bases, with 15 bases remaining between them. This CDR3 is 13 amino acids long. This CDR3 reads CASRRSPFPEQFF. The CDR3 region has the DNA TGTGCCAGCAGACGAAGCCCTTTCCCTGAGCAGTTCTTC.

The chain carries TRBV7-9 and TRBJ1-2; D unresolved. The V gene's germline CDR1 is SEHNR and CDR2 FQNEAQ (reference sequence). The CDR3 is 16 amino acids. The germline V and J ends were trimmed by 4 bases and 0 bases, with 15 bases remaining between them. This CDR3 reads CASSSRSQPTNYGYTF. CDR3 DNA sequence: TGTGCCAGCAGCTCCCGGAGCCAGCCGACTAACTATGGCTACACCTTC.

The CDR3 DNA is TGTGCTGCGAGTGGGGGGGCCGTACGGGATACGCAGTATTTT. This gives the protein CAASGGAVRDTQYF. The rearrangement links TRBV7-2 to TRBJ2-3; tentatively, D is TRBD2 (7 bases). The CDR3 totals 14 residues. Germline CDR1 reads SGHTA; CDR2 reads FQGNSA. Drawing the rest from reference TRBV7-2 and TRBJ2-3, the complete variable domain is GAGVSQSPSNKVTEKGKDVELRCDPISGHTALYWYRQSLGQGLEFLIYFQGNSAPDKSGLPSDRFSAERTGGSVSTLTIQRTQQEDSAVYLCAASGGAVRDTQYFGPGTRLTVL.

Here the CDR3 DNA reads TGTGCCACCAGCAGAGAACAGGGGGCCGGGCAGCCCCAGCATTTT. Translation gives CATSREQGAGQPQHF. The chain couples TRBV15 to TRBJ1-5; TRBD1 matches 9 bases. V shed 0 bases, J shed 7 bases, and the junction held 4 bases outside the gene matches. Looked up from germline, CDR1 is LNHNV and CDR2 is YYDKDF (reference sequence). The CDR3 sequence is 15 residues long. The full variable domain, in which reference TRBV15 and TRBJ1-5 provide the parts outside the CDR3, is DAMVIQNPRYQVTQFGKPVTLSCSQTLNHNVMYWYQQKSSQAPKLLFHYYDKDFNNEADTPDNFQSRRPNTSFCFLDIRSPGLGDTAMYLCATSREQGAGQPQHFGDGTRLSIL.

This chain uses TRBV2 with TRBJ1-4; perhaps TRBD1 as D (5 bases). This CDR3 spans 14 amino acids. V gave up 6 bases and J gave up 9 bases, with 17 bases separating them. Germline V CDR1 and CDR2: SNHLY, FYNNEI. CDR3 DNA sequence: TGTGCCAGCAGGCGGGACCGCAATTTGAAAAAACTGTTTTTT. It yields the protein CASRRDRNLKKLFF.

V gene TRBV27 combines with J gene TRBJ1-3; D remains ambiguous. Germline V gives CDR1 MNHEY, CDR2 SMNVEV (reference sequence). Trimming removed 5 bases at V and 0 bases at J, with 8 bases between. The CDR3 length is 14 residues. CDR3 nucleotide sequence: TGTGCCAGCAGTGAGACATTCTCTGGAAACACCATATATTTT. It yields the protein CASSETFSGNTIYF.

The CDR3 is CASCPSGGDTQYF. DNA of the CDR3: TGTGCCAGCTGCCCTAGCGGGGGAGATACGCAGTATTTT. This chain connects TRBV7-9 to TRBJ2-3, with 10 positions matching TRBD2. This CDR3 region has 13 residues. V shed 8 bases, J shed 5 bases, and the junction held 4 bases outside the gene matches. Germline loops: CDR1 SEHNR, CDR2 FQNEAQ (reference sequence).

The chain recombines TRBV18 with TRBJ1-4, with D tentatively TRBD1 (5 bases). Germline CDR1 and CDR2: KGHSH and LQKENI. Trimming removed 4 bases at V and 3 bases at J, with 9 bases between. The CDR3 has 14 residues. CDR3 residues: CASSLGHANEKLFF. CDR3 nucleotide sequence: TGTGCCAGCTCACTAGGACACGCTAATGAAAAACTGTTTTTT. Together with reference TRBV18 and TRBJ1-4, the CDR3 gives the full variable domain: NAGVMQNPRHLVRRRGQEARLRCSPMKGHSHVYWYRQLPEEGLKFMVYLQKENIIDESGMPKERFSAEFPKEGPSILRIQQVVRGDSAAYFCASSLGHANEKLFFGSGTQLSVL.

On this clone: The same CDR3 is also encoded by other DNA sequences in this sample. The rearrangement uses TRBV5-1 and TRBJ2-7, with 7 bases lining up with TRBD1. The CDR3 runs 14 residues. Germline trimming cut 0 bases from V and 1 base from J; bases unmatched to any gene: 1. CDR1 is SGHRS, CDR2 YFSETQ, per germline. The CDR3, as DNA: TGCGCCAGCAGCTTGGGACAGGGTTCCTACGAGCAGTACTTC. It is translated as CASSLGQGSYEQYF.

The J gene is TRBJ2-3, the V gene TRBV7-2, with 7 bases identical to TRBD2. J was trimmed by 2 bases and V by 4 bases; bases with no gene match: 12. The CDR3 sequence is 17 residues long. Germline assignment: CDR1 SGHTA and CDR2 FQGNSA. The chain's CDR3 is CASSSNSRRLATDTQYF. In nucleotides, the CDR3 is TGTGCCAGCAGCTCGAACTCACGAAGACTAGCCACAGATACGCAGTATTTT.

The chain couples TRBV28 to TRBJ1-1, with D maybe TRBD1 (6 bases). This CDR3 has 12 residues. CDR1 and CDR2 (germline): MDHEN, SYDVKM. The V end was cut by 8 bases, the J end by 7 bases, with 14 bases between. Written as DNA, the CDR3 is TGTGCCAGCTTTACGACAGGACTTGAAGCTTTCTTT. Encoded protein: CASFTTGLEAFF.

The CDR3 coding sequence is TGTGCCACCAGTGATCCTAGCGGGGGGGGCAATGAGCAGTTCTTC. It encodes CATSDPSGGGNEQFF. The chain recombines TRBV24-1 with TRBJ2-1; 12 bases agree with TRBD2. The CDR3 covers 15 residues. V dropped 3 bases and J dropped 6; count of bases not matched to a gene: 2. In germline, CDR1 is KGHDR, CDR2 SFDVKD.

The chain links TRBV7-8 to TRBJ1-4; 9 bases are shared with TRBD1. This CDR3 comprises 16 residues. Germline lookup yields CDR1 SGHVS and CDR2 FQNEAQ. After removal of 5 bases from V and 0 bases from J, the junction contained 4 bases not matched to a gene. The CDR3 loop is CASSPGQGPTNEKLFF. CDR3 nucleotides: TGTGCCAGCAGCCCCGGACAGGGGCCAACTAATGAAAAACTGTTTTTT.

This clone is a singleton in its sample. The chain uses TRBV18 and TRBJ1-1, with no clear D. CDR1 and CDR2 (germline): KGHSH, LQKENI. CDR3 size: 16 residues. Trimming shortened V by 3 bases and J by 3 bases, and 17 bases separated the two germline ends. For the CDR3, the DNA is TGTGCCAGCTCACCTCAGACCCCGGGAATGGACACTGAAGCTTTCTTT. This gives the protein CASSPQTPGMDTEAFF.

The chain recombines TRBV7-9 with TRBJ1-4; 9 bases fit TRBD1. The CDR3 totals 16 residues. Unmatched junction bases numbered 7, after V lost 5 bases and J lost 3 bases. In germline, CDR1 is SEHNR, CDR2 FQNEAQ (reference sequence). This chain's CDR3 is CASSRNRDRANEKLFF. CDR3 nucleotides: TGTGCCAGCAGCCGAAACCGGGACAGGGCTAATGAAAAACTGTTTTTT. The whole variable domain, remainder taken from reference TRBV7-9 and TRBJ1-4, is DTGVSQNPRHKITKRGQNVTFRCDPISEHNRLYWYRQTLGQGPEFLTYFQNEAQLEKSRLLSDRFSAERPKGSFSTLEIQRTEQGDSAMYLCASSRNRDRANEKLFFGSGTQLSVL.

This clone was detected only a few times. The chain combines TRBV14 with TRBJ1-5; TRBD1 is a possible D gene (5 bases). Trimming took 3 bases from V and 3 from J, leaving 9 bases between them. In germline, CDR1 is SGHDN, CDR2 FVKESK. The length of the CDR3 is 14 residues. The CDR3 DNA reads TGTGCCAGCAGCCAGTGGGGGGACAATCAGCCCCAGCATTTT. As protein: CASSQWGDNQPQHF.

This clone was seen only a few times. The chain is built from TRBV29-1 and TRBJ1-1, with 8 bases identical to TRBD1. CDR1 is SQVTM and CDR2 is ANQGSEA in the germline V gene. The CDR3 has 13 amino acids. With 7 bases clipped from V and 5 bases from J, the junction kept 9 bases outside the gene matches. The CDR3 sequence is CSASDRGLTEAFF. The DNA for the CDR3 is TGCAGCGCTAGCGACAGGGGTCTAACTGAAGCTTTCTTT.

This chain joins TRBV7-8 and TRBJ2-3, with 8 bases matching TRBD2. Unmatched junction bases numbered 10, after V lost 4 bases and J lost 4 bases. CDR1 and CDR2 (germline): SGHVS, FQNEAQ. The CDR3 is made up of 16 amino acids. This chain's CDR3 is CASSSGTSHSADTQYF. In DNA, the CDR3 is TGTGCCAGCAGCTCCGGGACTAGTCATTCGGCAGATACGCAGTATTTT.

V gene TRBV18 combines with J gene TRBJ1-6; 7 bases align to TRBD1. CDR3 length equals 15 residues. Trimming took 3 bases from V and 7 from J; bases not matched to a gene: 6. Germline-derived CDR1 and CDR2 are KGHSH and LQKENI. This chain's CDR3 is CASSPGDRVNSPLHF. For the CDR3, the DNA is TGTGCCAGCTCACCTGGTGACAGGGTAAATTCACCCCTCCACTTT.